These 16 T cell receptor beta chains were sequenced from one sample in a study of T-cell memory formation after mild COVID-19. MiXCR, run by TCRdb on the 5' RACE reads, gives a single entry per CDR3 protein. This table holds 240,000 or so distinct CDR3 sequences, over 9% found once. What was sequenced was PBMCs or a T cell subset sorted from them (not recorded which). These receptors were obtained from a man between 18 and 35 years old who had mild COVID-19 (a few samples of this study predate the infection). Cell type and time point are not known.

The chain is built from TRBV6-5 and TRBJ2-2; D gene uncertain. CDR1 is MNHEY, CDR2 SVGAGI, per germline. V lost 7 bases and J 5 bases, leaving 14 bases between the germline ends. This CDR3 spans 14 amino acids. CDR3 protein: CASKVQTLTGELFF. The CDR3 bases are TGTGCCAGCAAGGTCCAAACCTTGACCGGGGAGCTGTTTTTT.

This sequence joins TRBV6-2 or TRBV6-3 and TRBJ2-3; 11 positions agree with TRBD1. The CDR3 contains 15 residues. Germline CDR1 MNHEY, CDR2 SVGEGT. J gave up 4 bases and V 7 bases, and 7 bases lay outside the gene matches. The CDR3 nucleotides read TGTGCCAGCAACCCAAGGACAGGGGGCTCAGATACGCAGTATTTT. Its translation: CASNPRTGGSDTQYF.

This clonotype occurred many times. The chain recombines TRBV7-2 with TRBJ2-3; weak D call: TRBD1 (5 bases). CDR1 and CDR2 (germline): SGHTA, FQGNSA. The CDR3 spans 16 residues. Trimming took 2 bases from V and 2 from J, leaving 14 bases between them. The CDR3 loop reads CASSLRVGPYTDTQYF. The CDR3 DNA sequence: TGTGCCAGCAGCTTAAGGGTGGGGCCTTACACAGATACGCAGTATTTT.

The J gene is TRBJ2-3, the V gene TRBV6-5, with 8 bases lining up with TRBD1. The germline gives CDR1 MNHEY, CDR2 SVGAGI. After removal of 2 bases from V and 3 bases from J, the junction contained 13 bases not matched to a gene. This CDR3 has 18 amino acids. The CDR3 DNA reads TGTGCCAGCAGTTACGATCCATTCGGACAGGGAATAACAGATACGCAGTATTTT. Protein: CASSYDPFGQGITDTQYF.

The gene calls are TRBV6-6 and TRBJ1-4; no reliable D call. This CDR3 comprises 11 residues. Looked up from germline, CDR1 is MNHNY and CDR2 is SVGAGI (reference sequence). V was cut by 4 bases and J by 8 bases, with 5 bases left in between. This chain's CDR3 is CASSLLEKLFF. Here the CDR3 DNA reads TGTGCCAGCAGTTTATTAGAAAAACTGTTTTTT.

This clonotype was observed a few times. The chain couples TRBV10-3 to TRBJ1-1; D gene uncertain. Germline CDR1 reads ENHRY; CDR2 reads SYGVKD. V lost 7 bases and J lost 0, with 12 bases in between. The CDR3 sequence is 14 residues long. The DNA of the CDR3 is TGTGCCATCACCAGAGACCCCATGAACACTGAAGCTTTCTTT. Its protein is CAITRDPMNTEAFF.

A few counts support this clonotype. The chain has TRBV10-3 and TRBJ2-1, with D perhaps matching TRBD2 (7 bases). Trimming removed 10 bases at V and 2 bases at J, with 15 bases between. This CDR3 spans 14 amino acids. Germline values: CDR1 ENHRY, CDR2 SYGVKD. The DNA for the CDR3 is TGTGCCACCCATGGGGGGGACACCTACAATGAGCAGTTCTTC. Amino acids: CATHGGDTYNEQFF.

This clonotype occurred many times. The chain uses TRBV12-3 or TRBV12-4 and TRBJ2-1; D call uncertain. The CDR3 covers 14 residues. Trimming stripped 6 bases from V and 8 bases from J, with 17 bases between. The DNA for the CDR3 is TGTGCCAGCAGCTCCCCCCCAGTGGTCGATGAGCAGTTCTTC. This translates into CASSSPPVVDEQFF.

The chain employs TRBV5-4 and TRBJ2-5; 7 bases are shared with TRBD2. The CDR3 spans 13 residues. CDR1 and CDR2 (germline): SGHNT, YYREEE (reference sequence). Trimming at V came to 3 bases and at J to 5 bases, leaving 4 bases not matched to a gene. The CDR3 loop is CASSWSGRETQYF. The CDR3 bases are TGTGCCAGCAGCTGGTCCGGGAGGGAGACCCAGTACTTC. The full variable domain, with the rest looked up from reference TRBV5-4 and TRBJ2-5, is ETGVTQSPTHLIKTRGQQVTLRCSSQSGHNTVSWYQQALGQGPQFIFQYYREEENGRGNFPPRFSGLQFPNYSSELNVNALELDDSALYLCASSWSGRETQYFGPGTRLLVL.

The chain joins TRBV7-2 to TRBJ1-5; D unclear. Germline CDR1 and CDR2: SGHTA and FQGNSA. The CDR3 sequence is 14 residues long. The V end was cut by 1 base, the J end by 5 bases, with 9 bases between. This chain's CDR3 is CASSLGGQDQPQHF. CDR3 nucleotides: TGTGCCAGCAGCTTAGGTGGTCAGGATCAGCCCCAGCATTTT.

This clonotype was picked up many times. This chain joins TRBV2 and TRBJ2-5; 7 bases line up with TRBD2. CDR3 length equals 14 residues. V gave up 7 bases and J gave up 6 bases; unmatched junction bases: 11. The germline CDR1 and CDR2 sequences are SNHLY and FYNNEI. The CDR3 DNA reads as TGTGCCAGCACCTTTTGGGGGGGACCTCAGACCCAGTACTTC. Translation: CASTFWGGPQTQYF.

The table lists this clonotype with a few counts. This chain links TRBV7-3 with TRBJ2-3, with 8 bases lining up with TRBD2. V was pared by 0 bases and J by 4 bases, with 6 bases of the junction left unmatched. The CDR3 consists of 16 residues. In germline, CDR1 is SGHTA, CDR2 FQGTGA. The CDR3 bases are TGTGCCAGCAGCTTAACTTCCGGGGGGGTGGCAGATACGCAGTATTTT. It encodes CASSLTSGGVADTQYF.

This sequence joins TRBV12-3 or TRBV12-4 and TRBJ1-1, with TRBD1 matching over 7 bases. V lost 4 bases, J lost 2 bases, and 13 bases stayed unmatched. This CDR3 comprises 17 residues. CDR3 residues: CASSSLGPWDRNTEAFF. CDR3 bases: TGTGCCAGCAGTTCACTGGGGCCGTGGGACAGAAACACTGAAGCTTTCTTT.

This clonotype was seen ten or more times. This chain joins TRBV5-1 and TRBJ2-5; D gene ambiguous. Trimming removed 4 bases from V and 5 bases from J, with 15 bases in between. CDR1 is SGHRS, CDR2 YFSETQ, per germline. The CDR3 has 14 amino acids. For the CDR3, the DNA is TGCGCCAGCAGCCATGGCAAGGTACGGGAGACCCAGTACTTC. Its protein is CASSHGKVRETQYF.

This clonotype appeared a few times. This rearrangement joins TRBV4-3 to TRBJ2-2; D is unclear. The V end was cut by 1 base, the J end by 6 bases, with 12 bases between. The CDR3 totals 15 residues. CDR1 LGHNA and CDR2 YSLEER come from the germline V gene. The CDR3 is CASSQVLRKAGELFF. The CDR3 bases are TGCGCCAGCAGCCAAGTCTTGAGGAAAGCCGGGGAGCTGTTTTTT.

CDR3 in amino acids: CASSLGGGNGKTQYF. The CDR3 bases are TGTGCCAGCAGCTTAGGAGGGGGGAACGGAAAGACCCAGTACTTC. The gene calls are TRBV11-2 and TRBJ2-5; D possibly uses TRBD1 or TRBD2 (6 bases each). V was trimmed by 1 base and J by 6 bases, leaving 15 bases between them. CDR3 length: 15 residues. Germline V gene sequence: CDR1 SGHAT, CDR2 FQNNGV.